This note documents a single T cell receptor beta chain sequence. Antigen specificity is unknown. 5'-RACE, quantitative and with molecular barcodes, yielded the TCR beta libraries. TCRdb processed the 5' RACE reads anew with MiXCR; each CDR3 protein has one entry. There are around 250,000 distinct CDR3 sequences in the sample; roughly 32% occur only once, and approximately 4% lies in the top ten. These data originate in a study of CD8 T cells in ankylosing spondylitis. Study-level results: Characteristic of ankylosing spondylitis blood, it appeared, was a TCR beta motif comprising eight highly homologous variants. Relatively scarce in peripheral blood, disease-linked clones were CD8+. Reportedly, disease-linked clones are significantly enriched in ankylosing spondylitis patients' matched synovial fluid.

The CDR3 is 16 residues long. Germline V gives CDR1 DFQATT, CDR2 SNEGSKA (reference sequence). Trimming removed 0 bases from V and 7 bases from J, with 21 bases in between. The chain employs TRBV20-1 and TRBJ1-1; D might be TRBD1 (6 bases). The sequencing input was blood, either unsorted or a sorted T cell fraction (not recorded which). This clonotype was obtained from a male donor with ankylosing spondylitis or in good health (not recorded which). The CDR3 coding sequence is TGCAGTGCTAGAGACGAGGACACGAGGGGGACGGTTGAAGCTTTCTTT. This gives the protein CSARDEDTRGTVEAFF.